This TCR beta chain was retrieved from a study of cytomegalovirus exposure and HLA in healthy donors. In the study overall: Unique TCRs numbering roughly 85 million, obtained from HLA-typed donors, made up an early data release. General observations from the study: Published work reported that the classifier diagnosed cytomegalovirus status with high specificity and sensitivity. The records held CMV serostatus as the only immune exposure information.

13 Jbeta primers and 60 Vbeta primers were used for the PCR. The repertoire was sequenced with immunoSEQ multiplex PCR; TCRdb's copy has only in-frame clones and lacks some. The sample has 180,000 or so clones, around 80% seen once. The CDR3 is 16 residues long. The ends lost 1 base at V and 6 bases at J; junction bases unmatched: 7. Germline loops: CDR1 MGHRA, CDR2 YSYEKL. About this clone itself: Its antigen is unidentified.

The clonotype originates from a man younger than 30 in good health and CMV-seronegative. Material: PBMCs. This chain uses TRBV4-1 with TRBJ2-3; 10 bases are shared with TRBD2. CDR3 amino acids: CASSQGLAGGSDTQYF. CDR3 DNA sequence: TGCGCCAGCAGCCAAGGATTAGCGGGAGGATCCGATACGCAGTATTTT.